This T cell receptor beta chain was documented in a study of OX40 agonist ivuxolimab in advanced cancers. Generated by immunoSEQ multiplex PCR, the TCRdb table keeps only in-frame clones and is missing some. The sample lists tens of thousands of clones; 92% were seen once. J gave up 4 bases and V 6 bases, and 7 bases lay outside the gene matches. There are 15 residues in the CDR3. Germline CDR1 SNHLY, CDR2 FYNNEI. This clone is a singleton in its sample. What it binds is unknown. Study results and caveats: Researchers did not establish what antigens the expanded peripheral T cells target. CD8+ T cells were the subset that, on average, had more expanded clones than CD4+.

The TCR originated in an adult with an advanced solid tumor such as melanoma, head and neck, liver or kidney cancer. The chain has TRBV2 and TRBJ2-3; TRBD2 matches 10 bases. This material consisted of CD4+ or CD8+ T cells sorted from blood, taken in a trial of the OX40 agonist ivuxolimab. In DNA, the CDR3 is TGTGCCAGCAGACGACTAGCGGGCATACCAGATACGCAGTATTTT. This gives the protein CASRRLAGIPDTQYF.